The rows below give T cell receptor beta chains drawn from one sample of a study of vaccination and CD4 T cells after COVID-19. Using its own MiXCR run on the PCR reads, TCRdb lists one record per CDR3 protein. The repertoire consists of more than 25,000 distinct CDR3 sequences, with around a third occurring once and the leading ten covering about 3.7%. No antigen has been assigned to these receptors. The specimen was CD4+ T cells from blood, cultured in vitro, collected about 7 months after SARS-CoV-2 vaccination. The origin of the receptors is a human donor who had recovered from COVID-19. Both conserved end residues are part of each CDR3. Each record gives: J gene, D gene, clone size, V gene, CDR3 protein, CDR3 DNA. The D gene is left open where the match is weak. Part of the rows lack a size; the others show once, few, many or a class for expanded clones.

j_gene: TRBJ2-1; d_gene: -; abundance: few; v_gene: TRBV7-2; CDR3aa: CASSPGSYNEQFF; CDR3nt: TGTGCCAGCAGCCCCGGCTCCTACAATGAGCAGTTCTTC
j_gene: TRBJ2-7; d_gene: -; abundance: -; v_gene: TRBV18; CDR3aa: CASSPIGSYEQYF; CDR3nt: TGTGCCAGCTCACCCATCGGTTCCTACGAGCAGTACTTC
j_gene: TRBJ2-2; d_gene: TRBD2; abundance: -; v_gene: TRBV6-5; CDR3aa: CASSYSGAGGIGELFF; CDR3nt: TGTGCCAGCAGTTACTCGGGAGCGGGAGGTATCGGGGAGCTGTTCTTT
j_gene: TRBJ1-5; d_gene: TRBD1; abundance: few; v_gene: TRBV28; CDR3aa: CASSQTRGLGNQPQHF; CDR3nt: TGTGCCAGCAGTCAGACCAGGGGGCTTGGCAATCAGCCCCAGCATTTT
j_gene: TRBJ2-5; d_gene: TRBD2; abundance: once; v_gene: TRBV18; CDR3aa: CASSGTIQETQYF; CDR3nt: TGTGCCAGCTCGGGGACTATCCAAGAGACCCAGTACTTC
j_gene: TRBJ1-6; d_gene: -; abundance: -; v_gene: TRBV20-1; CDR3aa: CSAIDTTSSSPLHF; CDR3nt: TGCAGTGCTATCGACACCACAAGTAGTTCACCCCTCCACTTT
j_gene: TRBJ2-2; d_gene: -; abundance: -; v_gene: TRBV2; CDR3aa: CASSAMEPNTGELFF; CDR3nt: TGTGCCAGCAGTGCAATGGAGCCGAACACCGGGGAGCTGTTTTTT
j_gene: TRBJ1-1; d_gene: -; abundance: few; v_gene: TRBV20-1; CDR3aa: CSAPRAGNTEAFF; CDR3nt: TGCAGTGCCCCCAGGGCGGGGAACACTGAAGCTTTCTTT
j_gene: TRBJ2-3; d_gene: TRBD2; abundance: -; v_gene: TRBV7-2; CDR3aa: CASTLAVASTDTQYF; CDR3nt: TGTGCCAGTACCCTAGCGGTAGCTAGCACAGATACGCAGTATTTT
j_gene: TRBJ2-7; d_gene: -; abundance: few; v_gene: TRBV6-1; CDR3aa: CASRRGRDGVSYEQYF; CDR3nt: TGTGCCAGCAGACGGGGCCGGGACGGAGTCTCCTACGAGCAGTACTTC
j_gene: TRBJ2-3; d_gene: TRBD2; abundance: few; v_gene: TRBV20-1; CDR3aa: CSAREAGGPADTQYF; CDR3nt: TGCAGTGCTAGAGAAGCGGGAGGGCCCGCAGATACGCAGTATTTT
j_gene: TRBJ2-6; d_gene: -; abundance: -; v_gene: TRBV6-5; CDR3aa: CASSSSRGANVLTF; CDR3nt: TGTGCCAGCAGTTCTTCTCGCGGGGCCAACGTCCTGACTTTC
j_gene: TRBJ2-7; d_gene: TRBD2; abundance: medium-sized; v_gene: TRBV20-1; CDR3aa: CSARGLASRYEQYF; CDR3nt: TGCAGTGCTAGAGGACTAGCGTCGAGGTATGAGCAGTACTTC
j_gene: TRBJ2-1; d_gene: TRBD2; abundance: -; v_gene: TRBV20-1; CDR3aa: CSAGGLAGKYNEQFF; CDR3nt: TGCAGTGCCGGGGGACTAGCGGGAAAGTACAATGAGCAGTTCTTC
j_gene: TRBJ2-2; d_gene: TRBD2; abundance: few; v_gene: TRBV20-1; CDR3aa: CSARGLTNTGELFF; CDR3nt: TGCAGTGCTAGGGGACTAACGAACACCGGGGAGCTGTTTTTT
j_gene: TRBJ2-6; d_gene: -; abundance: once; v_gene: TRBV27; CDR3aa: CASSLGISGANVLTF; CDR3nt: TGTGCCAGCAGTCTGGGCATCTCTGGGGCCAACGTCCTGACTTTC
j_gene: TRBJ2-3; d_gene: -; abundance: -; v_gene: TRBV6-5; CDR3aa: CAISELRMSTDTQYF; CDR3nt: TGTGCCATCAGTGAGTTAAGGATGAGCACAGATACGCAGTATTTT
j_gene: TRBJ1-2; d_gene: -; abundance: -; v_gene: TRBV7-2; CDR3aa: CASRSRGEMPYGYTF; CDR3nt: TGTGCCAGCAGGTCTCGCGGGGAGATGCCGTATGGCTACACCTTC
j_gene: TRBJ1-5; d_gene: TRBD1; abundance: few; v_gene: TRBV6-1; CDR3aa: CASQQGRNSNQPQHF; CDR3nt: TGTGCCAGCCAACAGGGGAGGAATAGCAATCAGCCCCAGCATTTT
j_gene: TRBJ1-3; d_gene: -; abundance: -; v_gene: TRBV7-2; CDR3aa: CASSLAGNTIYF; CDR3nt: TGTGCCAGCAGCTTAGCTGGAAACACCATATATTTT
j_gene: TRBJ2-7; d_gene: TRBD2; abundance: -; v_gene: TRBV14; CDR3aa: CASSPRAGGPYEQYF; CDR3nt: TGTGCCAGCAGCCCCCGAGCGGGAGGGCCGTACGAGCAGTACTTC
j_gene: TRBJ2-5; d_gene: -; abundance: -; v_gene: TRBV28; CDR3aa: CASSSTEETQYF; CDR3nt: TGTGCCAGCAGTTCGACTGAAGAGACCCAGTACTTC
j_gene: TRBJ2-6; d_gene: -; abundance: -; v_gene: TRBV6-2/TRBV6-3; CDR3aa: CATGVSRLLPGANVLTF; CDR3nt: TGTGCCACTGGGGTGTCAAGGTTACTACCTGGGGCCAACGTCCTGACTTTC
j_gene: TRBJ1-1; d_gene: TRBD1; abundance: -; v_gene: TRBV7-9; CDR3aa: CASSFWEGTGTEAFF; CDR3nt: TGTGCCAGCAGCTTTTGGGAGGGGACAGGGACTGAAGCTTTCTTT
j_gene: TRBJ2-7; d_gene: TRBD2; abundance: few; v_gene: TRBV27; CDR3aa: CATSGLGGFRASYEQYF; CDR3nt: TGTGCCACCTCGGGACTAGGGGGGTTCAGGGCCTCCTACGAGCAGTACTTC
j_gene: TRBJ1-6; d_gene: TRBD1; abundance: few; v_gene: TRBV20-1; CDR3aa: CSATDRAINSPLHF; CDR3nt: TGCAGTGCTACGGACAGGGCAATTAATTCACCCCTCCACTTT
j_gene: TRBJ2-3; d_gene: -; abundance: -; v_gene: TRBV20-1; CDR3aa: CSATVGRSTDTQYF; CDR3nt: TGCAGTGCCACAGTCGGCAGAAGCACAGATACGCAGTATTTT
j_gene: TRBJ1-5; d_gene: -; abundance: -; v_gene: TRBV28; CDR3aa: CASSFWQHNQPQHF; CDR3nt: TGTGCCAGCAGTTTTTGGCAGCACAATCAGCCCCAGCATTTT
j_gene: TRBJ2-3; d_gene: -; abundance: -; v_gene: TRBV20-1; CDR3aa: CSSTVDVSTDTQYF; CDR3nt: TGCAGTTCGACCGTGGATGTTAGCACAGATACGCAGTATTTT
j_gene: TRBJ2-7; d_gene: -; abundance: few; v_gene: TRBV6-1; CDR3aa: CASNLDGTYEQYF; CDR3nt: TGTGCCAGCAACCTTGACGGAACCTACGAGCAGTACTTC
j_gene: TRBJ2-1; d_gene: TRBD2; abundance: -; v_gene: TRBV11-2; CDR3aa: CASSPLAGRNEQFF; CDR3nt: TGTGCCAGCAGCCCTCTAGCGGGACGCAATGAGCAGTTCTTC
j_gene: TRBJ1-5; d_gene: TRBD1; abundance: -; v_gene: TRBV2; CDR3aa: CASTSRGAGGQPQHF; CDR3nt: TGTGCCAGCACCTCACGCGGGGCAGGGGGTCAGCCCCAGCATTTT
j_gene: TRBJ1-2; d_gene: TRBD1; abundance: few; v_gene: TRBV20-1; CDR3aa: CSARVGQGASGYTF; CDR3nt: TGCAGTGCTAGAGTAGGACAGGGGGCATCTGGCTACACCTTC
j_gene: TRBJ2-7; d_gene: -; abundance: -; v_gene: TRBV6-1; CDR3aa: CASSDRWGSYEQYF; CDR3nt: TGTGCCAGCAGTGATCGTTGGGGGTCCTACGAGCAGTACTTC